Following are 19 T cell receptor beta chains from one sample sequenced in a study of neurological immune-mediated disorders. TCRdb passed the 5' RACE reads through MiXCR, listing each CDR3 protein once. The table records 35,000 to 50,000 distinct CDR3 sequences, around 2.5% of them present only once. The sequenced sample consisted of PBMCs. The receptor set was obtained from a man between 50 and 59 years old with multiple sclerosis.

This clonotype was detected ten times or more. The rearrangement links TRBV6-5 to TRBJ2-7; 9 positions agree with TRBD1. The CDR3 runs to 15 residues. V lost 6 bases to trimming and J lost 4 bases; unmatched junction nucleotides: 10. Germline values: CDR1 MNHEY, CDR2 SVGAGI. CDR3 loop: CASSQTGGGSYEQYF. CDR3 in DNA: TGTGCCAGCAGCCAAACAGGGGGCGGGAGTTACGAGCAGTACTTC.

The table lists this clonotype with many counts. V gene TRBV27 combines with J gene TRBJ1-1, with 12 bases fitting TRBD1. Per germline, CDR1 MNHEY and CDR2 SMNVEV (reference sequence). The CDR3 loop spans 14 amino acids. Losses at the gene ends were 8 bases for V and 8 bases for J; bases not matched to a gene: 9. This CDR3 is CASGDRGLYLEAFF. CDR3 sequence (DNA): TGTGCCAGCGGGGACAGGGGGCTTTATTTAGAAGCTTTCTTT.

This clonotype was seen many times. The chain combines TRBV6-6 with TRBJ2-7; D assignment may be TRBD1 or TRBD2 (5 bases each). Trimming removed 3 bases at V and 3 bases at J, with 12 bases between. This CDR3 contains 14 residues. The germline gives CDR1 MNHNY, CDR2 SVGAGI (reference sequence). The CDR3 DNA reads TGTGCCAGCAGTTATGGGGGAACCGACTACGAGCAGTACTTC. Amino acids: CASSYGGTDYEQYF.

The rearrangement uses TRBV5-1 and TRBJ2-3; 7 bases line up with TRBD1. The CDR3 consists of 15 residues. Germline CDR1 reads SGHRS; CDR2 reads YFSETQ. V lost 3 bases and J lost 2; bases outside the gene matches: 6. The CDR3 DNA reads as TGCGCCAGCAGCTCTGGGGGACAGCCCACAGATACGCAGTATTTT. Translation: CASSSGGQPTDTQYF. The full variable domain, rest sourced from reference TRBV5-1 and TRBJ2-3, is KAGVTQTPRYLIKTRGQQVTLSCSPISGHRSVSWYQQTPGQGLQFLFEYFSETQRNKGNFPGRFSGRQFSNSRSEMNVSTLELGDSALYLCASSSGGQPTDTQYFGPGTRLTVL.

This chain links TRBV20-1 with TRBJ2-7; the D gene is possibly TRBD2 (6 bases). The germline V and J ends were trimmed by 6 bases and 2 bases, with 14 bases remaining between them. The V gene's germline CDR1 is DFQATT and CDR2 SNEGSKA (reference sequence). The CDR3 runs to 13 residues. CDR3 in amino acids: CSARTGSAYEQYF. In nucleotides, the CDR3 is TGCAGTGCCAGAACCGGGAGCGCCTACGAGCAGTACTTC.

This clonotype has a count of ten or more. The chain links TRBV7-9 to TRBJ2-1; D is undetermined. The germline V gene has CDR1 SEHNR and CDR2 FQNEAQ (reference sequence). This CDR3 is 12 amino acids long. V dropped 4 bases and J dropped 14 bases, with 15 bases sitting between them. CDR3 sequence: CASSSLILDKFF. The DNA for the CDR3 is TGTGCCAGCAGCTCACTGATCTTAGATAAGTTCTTC.

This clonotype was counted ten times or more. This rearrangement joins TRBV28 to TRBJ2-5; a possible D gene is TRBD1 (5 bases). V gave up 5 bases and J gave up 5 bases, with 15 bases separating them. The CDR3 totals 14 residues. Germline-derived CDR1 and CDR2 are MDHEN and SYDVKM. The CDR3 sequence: CASSVQDGYETQYF. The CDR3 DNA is TGTGCCAGCAGTGTACAGGACGGTTACGAGACCCAGTACTTC. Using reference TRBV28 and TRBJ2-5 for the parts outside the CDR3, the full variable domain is DVKVTQSSRYLVKRTGEKVFLECVQDMDHENMFWYRQDPGLGLRLIYFSYDVKMKEKGDIPEGYSVSREKKERFSLILESASTNQTSMYLCASSVQDGYETQYFGPGTRLLVL.

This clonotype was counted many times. CDR3 in amino acids: CASSLDWAPSTEAFF. In DNA, the CDR3 is TGCGCCAGCAGCTTGGATTGGGCGCCGAGCACTGAAGCTTTCTTT. The chain is built from TRBV5-1 and TRBJ1-1; D unclear. The V end lost 0 bases, the J end lost 4 bases, and 13 bases lay between the germline ends. The CDR3 length is 15 residues. Germline V CDR1 and CDR2: SGHRS, YFSETQ.

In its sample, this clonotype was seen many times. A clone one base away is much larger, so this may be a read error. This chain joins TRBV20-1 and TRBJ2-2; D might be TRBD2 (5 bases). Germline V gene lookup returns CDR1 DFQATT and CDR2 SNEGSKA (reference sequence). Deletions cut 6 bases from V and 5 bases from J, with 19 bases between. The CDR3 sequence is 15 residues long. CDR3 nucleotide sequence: TGCAGTGCCCGAAACCCGGGAAAGGAAACCGGGGAGCTGTTTTTT. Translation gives CSARNPGKETGELFF.

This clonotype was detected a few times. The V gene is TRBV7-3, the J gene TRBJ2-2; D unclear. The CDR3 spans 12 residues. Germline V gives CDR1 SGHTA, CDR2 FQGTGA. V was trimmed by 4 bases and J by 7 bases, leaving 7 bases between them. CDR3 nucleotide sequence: TGTGCCAGCAGCTCAAGACTCGGGGAGCTGTTTTTT. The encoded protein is CASSSRLGELFF.

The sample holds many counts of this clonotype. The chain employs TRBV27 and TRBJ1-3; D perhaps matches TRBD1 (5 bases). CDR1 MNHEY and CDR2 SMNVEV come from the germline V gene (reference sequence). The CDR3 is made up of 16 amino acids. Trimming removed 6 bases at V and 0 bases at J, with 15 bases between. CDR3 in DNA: TGTGCCAGCAGCGCGCGGGGACGGAGCTCTGGAAACACCATATATTTT. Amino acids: CASSARGRSSGNTIYF.

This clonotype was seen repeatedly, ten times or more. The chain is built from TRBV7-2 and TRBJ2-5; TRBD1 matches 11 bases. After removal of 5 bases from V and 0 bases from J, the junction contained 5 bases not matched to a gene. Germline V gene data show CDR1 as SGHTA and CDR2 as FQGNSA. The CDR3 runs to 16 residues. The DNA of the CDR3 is TGTGCCAGCAGCCAGGGACAGGGGGGATACCAAGAGACCCAGTACTTC. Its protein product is CASSQGQGGYQETQYF.

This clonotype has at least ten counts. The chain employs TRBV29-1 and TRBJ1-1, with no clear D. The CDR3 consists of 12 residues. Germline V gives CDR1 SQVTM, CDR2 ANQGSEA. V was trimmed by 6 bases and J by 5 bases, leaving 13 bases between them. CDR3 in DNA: TGCAGCGTCCTCGGGTCGAGGACTGAAGCTTTCTTT. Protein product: CSVLGSRTEAFF.

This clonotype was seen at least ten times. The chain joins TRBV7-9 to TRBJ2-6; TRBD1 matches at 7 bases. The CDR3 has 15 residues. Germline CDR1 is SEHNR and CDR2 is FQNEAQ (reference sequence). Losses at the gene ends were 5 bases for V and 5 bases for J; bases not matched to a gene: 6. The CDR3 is CASSHTGEWANVLTF. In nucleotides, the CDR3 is TGTGCCAGCAGCCATACAGGGGAATGGGCCAACGTCCTGACTTTC. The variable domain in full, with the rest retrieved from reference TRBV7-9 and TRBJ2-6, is DTGVSQNPRHKITKRGQNVTFRCDPISEHNRLYWYRQTLGQGPEFLTYFQNEAQLEKSRLLSDRFSAERPKGSFSTLEIQRTEQGDSAMYLCASSHTGEWANVLTFGAGSRLTVL.

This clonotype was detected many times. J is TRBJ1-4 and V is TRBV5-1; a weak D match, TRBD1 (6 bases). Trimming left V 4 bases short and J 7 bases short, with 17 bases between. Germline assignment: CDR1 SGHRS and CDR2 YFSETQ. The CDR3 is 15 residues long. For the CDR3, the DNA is TGCGCCAGCAGCGACGGAACAGGGATCGGTGAAAAACTGTTTTTT. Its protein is CASSDGTGIGEKLFF.

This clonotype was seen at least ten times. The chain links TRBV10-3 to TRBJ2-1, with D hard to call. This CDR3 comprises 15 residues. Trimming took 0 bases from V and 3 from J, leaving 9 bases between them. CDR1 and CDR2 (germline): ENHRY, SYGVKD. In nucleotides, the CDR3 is TGTGCCATCAGTGAGTCAAATAAGGGCTACAATGAGCAGTTCTTC. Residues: CAISESNKGYNEQFF.

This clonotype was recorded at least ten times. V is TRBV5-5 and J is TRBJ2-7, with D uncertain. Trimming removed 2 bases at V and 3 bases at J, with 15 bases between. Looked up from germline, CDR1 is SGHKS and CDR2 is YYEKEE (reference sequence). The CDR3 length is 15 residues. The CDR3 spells CASSLRAGWDYEQYF. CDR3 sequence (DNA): TGTGCCAGCAGCTTACGGGCAGGTTGGGACTACGAGCAGTACTTC.

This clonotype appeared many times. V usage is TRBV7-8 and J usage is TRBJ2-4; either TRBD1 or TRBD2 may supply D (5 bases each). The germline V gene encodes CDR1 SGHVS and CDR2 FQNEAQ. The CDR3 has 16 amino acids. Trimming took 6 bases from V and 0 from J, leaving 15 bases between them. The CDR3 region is CASRQEGPIAKNIQYF. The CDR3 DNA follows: TGTGCCAGCAGGCAAGAGGGGCCGATAGCCAAAAACATTCAGTACTTC.

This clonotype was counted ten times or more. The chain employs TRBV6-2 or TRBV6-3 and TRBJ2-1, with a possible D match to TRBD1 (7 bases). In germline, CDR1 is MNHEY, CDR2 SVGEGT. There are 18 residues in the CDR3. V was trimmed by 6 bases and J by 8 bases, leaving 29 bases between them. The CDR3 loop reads CASRSGVGGTVGVDEQFF. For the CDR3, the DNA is TGTGCCAGCAGATCTGGTGTCGGAGGGACAGTGGGGGTGGATGAGCAGTTCTTC.